Each of the 21 T cell receptor beta chains below was sequenced from the same sample in a study of OX40 agonist ivuxolimab in advanced cancers. The assay was immunoSEQ multiplex PCR, and TCRdb's table has in-frame clones only and misses some. The sample has 45,000 to 60,000 clones, 75% to 85% seen once; the top ten hold approximately 2.8%. Material: CD4+ or CD8+ T cells sorted from blood, obtained in a trial of the OX40 agonist ivuxolimab. The receptors originated from an adult with an advanced solid tumor such as melanoma, head and neck, liver or kidney cancer.

This clone was observed a single time. The chain couples TRBV5-6 to TRBJ2-1, with TRBD2 matching over 9 bases. This CDR3 has 17 residues. V shed 0 bases, J shed 7 bases, and the junction held 11 bases outside the gene matches. The V gene's germline CDR1 is SGHDT and CDR2 YYEEEE. The CDR3 reads CASSLALREGIINEQFF. DNA of the CDR3: TGTGCCAGCAGCTTGGCGTTGCGGGAGGGGATAATTAATGAGCAGTTCTTC.

The chain joins TRBV6-5 to TRBJ2-7; possibly TRBD1 for D (6 bases). From germline, CDR1 is MNHEY and CDR2 SVGAGI. This CDR3 comprises 14 residues. Trimming removed 5 bases from V and 0 bases from J, with 11 bases in between. The CDR3 DNA sequence: TGTGCCAGCAGTGACCGGGACATCTCCTACGAGCAGTACTTC. Amino acids: CASSDRDISYEQYF.

This chain links TRBV29-1 with TRBJ2-2; D uncertain. The V and J ends lost 1 base and 6 bases respectively, with 6 bases between them. In germline, CDR1 is SQVTM, CDR2 ANQGSEA. This CDR3 has 12 amino acids. The CDR3 DNA reads as TGCAGCGTTGAAGGCAGAGCCGGGGAGCTGTTTTTT. It is translated as CSVEGRAGELFF.

This sequence joins TRBV6-1 and TRBJ2-5; 8 nucleotides agree with TRBD1. CDR3 size: 15 residues. Germline CDR1 and CDR2: MNHNS and SASEGT. Trimming cost V 0 bases and J 6 bases; bases outside gene matches: 6. The CDR3 DNA reads as TGTGCCAGCAGTGAAGCCACAGGGGGTAAACAGACCCAGTACTTC. Residues: CASSEATGGKQTQYF.

The chain is built from TRBV27 and TRBJ1-6; 7 bases map to TRBD1. Unmatched junction bases numbered 11, after V lost 6 bases and J lost 9 bases. The CDR3 is 15 residues long. The germline gives CDR1 MNHEY, CDR2 SMNVEV (reference sequence). For the CDR3, the DNA is TGTGCCAGCAGGACTCTTGACAGGGTGGTTTCACCCCTCCACTTT. As protein: CASRTLDRVVSPLHF.

The V call is TRBV5-3, the J call TRBJ1-5; D unresolved. TRBV5-3 is an ORF for which the function is uncertain. This CDR3 comprises 10 residues. V was cut by 7 bases and J by 5 bases, with 4 bases left in between. CDR3 protein: CARPDQPQHF. The CDR3 DNA reads as TGTGCCAGACCCGATCAGCCCCAGCATTTT.

The J gene is TRBJ2-1, the V gene TRBV27; 11 bases align to TRBD1. CDR1 is MNHEY and CDR2 is SMNVEV in the germline V gene (reference sequence). V lost 5 bases and J lost 15; bases outside the gene matches: 15. This CDR3 is built from 15 residues. CDR3 sequence (DNA): TGTGCCAGCAGTATAAACCAAGGACAGGGGGCGCTTCCGTTCTTC. Residues: CASSINQGQGALPFF.

The gene calls are TRBV28 and TRBJ2-2; D assignment may be TRBD1 or TRBD2 (6 bases each). The CDR3 runs to 17 residues. The germline V gene encodes CDR1 MDHEN and CDR2 SYDVKM. V shed 1 base and J shed 4 bases, with 16 bases lying between them. The CDR3 loop is CASSLSTGAVRTGELFF. CDR3 in DNA: TGTGCCAGCAGTTTATCCACGGGGGCGGTACGCACCGGGGAGCTGTTTTTT.

The rearrangement links TRBV5-4 to TRBJ2-7, with 12 bases aligning to TRBD2. The CDR3 is made up of 16 amino acids. CDR1 and CDR2 from the germline V gene are SGHNT and YYREEE (reference sequence). Trimming cost V 0 bases and J 1 base; bases outside gene matches: 2. The CDR3 sequence: CASSLGTSGTSYEQYF. CDR3 bases: TGTGCCAGCAGCTTGGGGACTAGCGGGACTTCCTACGAGCAGTACTTC.

The rearrangement uses TRBV6-5 and TRBJ2-2; the D gene could be TRBD1 or TRBD2 (7 bases each). CDR1 and CDR2 (germline): MNHEY, SVGAGI. Trimming pared 7 bases from V and 4 bases from J, leaving 16 bases between. The CDR3 covers 15 residues. CDR3: CASKGGEGATGELFF. The CDR3 coding sequence is TGTGCCAGCAAGGGCGGGGAGGGGGCCACCGGGGAGCTGTTTTTT.

CDR3 bases: TGTGCCAGCAGCCAAGAGGGGGTGAACACTGAAGCTTTCTTT. Translation: CASSQEGVNTEAFF. The rearrangement uses TRBV4-2 and TRBJ1-1; a weak D match, TRBD1 (5 bases). V lost 0 bases to trimming and J lost 0 bases, with 5 bases between them. Germline V gene data show CDR1 as LGHNA and CDR2 as YNFKEQ. CDR3 length equals 14 residues.

The V and J genes are TRBV7-3 and TRBJ1-1, with D hard to call. This CDR3 spans 12 amino acids. The germline V gene encodes CDR1 SGHTA and CDR2 FQGTGA. Trimming cost V 2 bases and J 1 base, with 2 bases left between them. This chain's CDR3 is CASSLENTEAFF. In nucleotides, the CDR3 is TGTGCCAGCAGCTTAGAGAACACTGAAGCTTTCTTT.

CDR3 in amino acids: CAWSKGGMTEAFF. In nucleotides, the CDR3 is TGTGCCTGGAGTAAAGGGGGTATGACTGAAGCTTTCTTT. The gene calls are TRBV30 and TRBJ1-1; TRBD1 is a possible D gene (6 bases). The CDR3 contains 13 residues. Trimming pared 2 bases from V and 5 bases from J, leaving 12 bases between. Germline V lookup: CDR1 GTSNPN, CDR2 SVGIG (reference sequence).

The chain combines TRBV5-6 with TRBJ1-6, with no clear D. V was pared by 4 bases and J by 10 bases, with 15 bases between. CDR3 size: 14 residues. In germline, CDR1 is SGHDT, CDR2 YYEEEE. The CDR3 reads CASSARLSGSPLHF. As DNA, the CDR3 is TGTGCCAGCAGCGCCCGCCTATCTGGGTCACCCCTCCACTTT.

This chain joins TRBV18 and TRBJ2-2; D is possibly TRBD1 (5 bases). Trimming took off 4 bases at V and 3 bases at J, with 21 bases between the two ends. The CDR3 runs 18 residues. CDR1 and CDR2 (germline): KGHSH, LQKENI. The CDR3 here is CASSRQFRARADTGELFF. The CDR3 region has the DNA TGTGCCAGCTCACGACAGTTCCGGGCAAGGGCGGACACCGGGGAGCTGTTTTTT.

The chain combines TRBV27 with TRBJ1-1, with 8 nucleotides matching TRBD1. CDR3 length: 21 amino acids. Per the germline V gene, CDR1 is MNHEY and CDR2 is SMNVEV (reference sequence). Trimming removed 6 bases from V and 0 bases from J; junction bases left unmatched: 24. The CDR3 sequence is CASSRRTDSLGPQGVNTEAFF. CDR3 DNA sequence: TGTGCCAGCAGCCGACGAACCGATTCACTAGGGCCACAGGGGGTGAACACTGAAGCTTTCTTT.

The gene calls are TRBV19 and TRBJ2-5, with D possibly TRBD1 on 6 matching bases. Germline V lookup: CDR1 LNHDA, CDR2 SQIVND (reference sequence). CDR3 length: 13 amino acids. V was trimmed by 5 bases and J by 5 bases, leaving 12 bases between them. The DNA for the CDR3 is TGTGCCAGTAGTCAGGGGAGTTTGGAGACCCAGTACTTC. It is translated as CASSQGSLETQYF.

In this sample, this clone turned up a few times. The chain joins TRBV5-3 to TRBJ1-1, with a weak D call TRBD1 (5 bases). TRBV5-3 is flagged as an ORF with uncertain function. V lost 0 bases and J 6 bases, leaving 9 bases between the germline ends. The CDR3 runs 13 residues. CDR3 DNA: TGTGCCAGAAGCTTGGGACAGCTACCTGAAGCTTTCTTT. As protein: CARSLGQLPEAFF.

The chain carries TRBV7-2 and TRBJ1-1, with D unclear. CDR3 length equals 13 residues. Trimming stripped 0 bases from V and 14 bases from J, with 16 bases between. The germline V gene encodes CDR1 SGHTA and CDR2 FQGNSA. DNA of the CDR3: TGTGCCAGCAGCTTAGCCAAGTGGACCGAATTCTTCTTT. It specifies CASSLAKWTEFFF. Filled out from reference TRBV7-2 and TRBJ1-1, the complete variable domain reads GAGVSQSPSNKVTEKGKDVELRCDPISGHTALYWYRQSLGQGLEFLIYFQGNSAPDKSGLPSDRFSAERTGGSVSTLTIQRTQQEDSAVYLCASSLAKWTEFFFGQGTRLTVV.

The chain joins TRBV30 to TRBJ2-1; D call uncertain. Looked up from germline, CDR1 is GTSNPN and CDR2 is SVGIG (reference sequence). This CDR3 contains 11 residues. V was shortened by 0 bases and J by 8 bases, with 5 bases between the two germline ends. The CDR3 protein is CAWSVLDEQFF. CDR3 DNA: TGTGCCTGGAGTGTACTCGATGAGCAGTTCTTC.

The chain is built from TRBV5-1 and TRBJ1-3; no definite D call. This CDR3 is 16 amino acids long. Looked up from germline, CDR1 is SGHRS and CDR2 is YFSETQ. V was shortened by 5 bases and J by 0 bases, with 15 bases between the two germline ends. The CDR3 bases are TGCGCCAGCAGTGGGAACCGGGGTACCTCTGGAAACACCATATATTTT. This sequence encodes CASSGNRGTSGNTIYF.